Included here is one T cell receptor (beta chain) sequence, with context. The data were taken from a study of blood T cell repertoires in COVID-19. The protocol was immunoSEQ multiplex PCR, while the TCRdb copy is restricted to in-frame clones and leaves out a portion. This sample yields fewer than 350,000 clones, of which around 87% are seen a single time; approximately 8.1% belongs to the top ten. The CDR3 spans 15 residues. The chain carries TRBV12-2 and TRBJ1-6. TRBV12-2 is classified as a pseudogene. This sequence originates from a woman between 45 and 60 years old who had recovered from COVID-19. The sample consisted of peripheral blood. The CDR3 loop is CASRTGSGSRSPLHF. Written as DNA, the CDR3 is TGTGCAAGTCGCACGGGGTCCGGGTCCCGCTCACCCCTCCACTTT.